Listed below are T cell receptor beta chains from one sample, sequenced in a study of shared clonotypes between healthy human individuals. Measured with immunoSEQ multiplex PCR; TCRdb has only the in-frame clones, and not every one. The table has 1,500,000 or so clones, approximately 98.5% seen once. Input material: naive CD4+ T cells sorted from blood. These receptors all stem from a man aged 30-40 years in good health. Each CDR3 is given with its conserved first and last residue. The order of the fields is CDR3 protein, CDR3 DNA, J gene, clone size, D gene, V gene. The D gene is left open where the match is weak. A clone size is listed for some rows: how often the clone was seen (once, few, many), or a class if it is expanded.

CDR3 protein: CASQSLVRHPSGEQYF
CDR3 DNA: TGTGCCAGCCAAAGTCTTGTGAGACACCCCTCTGGGGAGCAGTACTTC
J gene: TRBJ2-7
clone size: -
D gene: -
V gene: TRBV9

CDR3 protein: CASSGGGTRQFF
CDR3 DNA: TGCGCCAGCAGTGGCGGGGGAACAAGGCAGTTCTTC
J gene: TRBJ2-1
clone size: -
D gene: TRBD2
V gene: TRBV10-1

CDR3 protein: CASSLKSPGQHYGYTF
CDR3 DNA: TGTGCCAGCAGTTTAAAGTCGCCGGGACAGCACTATGGCTACACCTTC
J gene: TRBJ1-2
clone size: -
D gene: TRBD1
V gene: TRBV28

CDR3 protein: CASSLAGGIGNTIYF
CDR3 DNA: TGCGCCAGCAGCTTGGCAGGAGGGATTGGAAACACCATATATTTT
J gene: TRBJ1-3
clone size: -
D gene: -
V gene: TRBV5-1

CDR3 protein: CSASRDEQYF
CDR3 DNA: TGCAGTGCTTCCCGGGACGAGCAGTACTTC
J gene: TRBJ2-7
clone size: -
D gene: -
V gene: TRBV20-1

CDR3 protein: CASSDRGLAGGRETQYF
CDR3 DNA: TGCGCCAGCAGTGACCGGGGACTAGCGGGGGGACGGGAGACCCAGTACTTC
J gene: TRBJ2-5
clone size: once
D gene: TRBD2
V gene: TRBV10-1

CDR3 protein: CASSVVHGTGYTF
CDR3 DNA: TGTGCCAGCAGCGTAGTACATGGGACCGGCTACACCTTC
J gene: TRBJ1-2
clone size: -
D gene: -
V gene: TRBV9

CDR3 protein: CASSYAVGIGELFF
CDR3 DNA: TGTGCCAGCAGTTACGCTGTCGGGATCGGGGAGCTGTTTTTT
J gene: TRBJ2-2
clone size: -
D gene: -
V gene: TRBV6-6

CDR3 protein: CAWSVLGMSIYF
CDR3 DNA: TGTGCCTGGAGTGTACTGGGAATGTCCATATATTTT
J gene: TRBJ1-3
clone size: -
D gene: -
V gene: TRBV30

CDR3 protein: CASSLARQETQYF
CDR3 DNA: TGTGCCAGCAGCTTAGCGAGGCAAGAGACCCAGTACTTC
J gene: TRBJ2-5
clone size: -
D gene: -
V gene: TRBV7-2

CDR3 protein: CASSPPGVGLAGGYYEQYF
CDR3 DNA: TGTGCCAGCAGCCCACCGGGTGTTGGACTAGCGGGAGGGTACTACGAGCAGTACTTC
J gene: TRBJ2-7
clone size: -
D gene: -
V gene: TRBV21-1

CDR3 protein: CASSNRGEHVLIAFF
CDR3 DNA: TGTGCCAGCAGCAACAGGGGCGAACATGTTTTGATAGCTTTCTTT
J gene: TRBJ1-1
clone size: -
D gene: -
V gene: TRBV21-1

CDR3 protein: CASSSDRTYSTDTQYF
CDR3 DNA: TGTGCCAGCAGCTCGGACAGGACCTATAGCACAGATACGCAGTATTTT
J gene: TRBJ2-3
clone size: -
D gene: TRBD1
V gene: TRBV11-2

CDR3 protein: CASSLANNNEQFF
CDR3 DNA: TGTGCCAGCAGCTTGGCCAACAACAATGAGCAGTTCTTC
J gene: TRBJ2-1
clone size: -
D gene: -
V gene: TRBV5-5

CDR3 protein: CAISEQGSEQYF
CDR3 DNA: TGTGCCATCAGTGAACAGGGGAGCGAGCAGTACTTC
J gene: TRBJ2-7
clone size: -
D gene: TRBD1
V gene: TRBV10-3

CDR3 protein: CASRGTGGRRYQYF
CDR3 DNA: TGTGCCAGCAGGGGGACAGGGGGAAGGAGATACCAGTACTTC
J gene: TRBJ2-5
clone size: -
D gene: TRBD1
V gene: TRBV6-5

CDR3 protein: CASIQGGTRQPQHF
CDR3 DNA: TGTGCCAGTATCCAAGGGGGAACCCGTCAGCCCCAGCATTTT
J gene: TRBJ1-5
clone size: -
D gene: -
V gene: TRBV19

CDR3 protein: CASSLRSRGVGTDTQYF
CDR3 DNA: TGTGCCAGCAGTCTCCGATCCAGGGGGGTAGGCACAGATACGCAGTATTTT
J gene: TRBJ2-3
clone size: -
D gene: -
V gene: TRBV27

CDR3 protein: CASSGPSGRYEQYF
CDR3 DNA: TGTGCCAGCAGCGGACCTAGCGGGAGGTACGAGCAGTACTTC
J gene: TRBJ2-7
clone size: once
D gene: TRBD2
V gene: TRBV11-3

CDR3 protein: CASSLIARAGELFF
CDR3 DNA: TGTGCCAGCAGTTTAATAGCACGCGCCGGGGAGCTGTTTTTT
J gene: TRBJ2-2
clone size: -
D gene: -
V gene: TRBV27

CDR3 protein: CASSPRQLQETQYF
CDR3 DNA: TGTGCCAGCAGCCCGCGACAGTTACAAGAGACCCAGTACTTC
J gene: TRBJ2-5
clone size: -
D gene: -
V gene: TRBV9

CDR3 protein: CSVEVRRSYGYTF
CDR3 DNA: TGCAGCGTTGAAGTTCGAAGGAGCTATGGCTACACCTTC
J gene: TRBJ1-2
clone size: -
D gene: -
V gene: TRBV29-1

CDR3 protein: CASSVGGYQETQYF
CDR3 DNA: TGTGCCAGCAGCGTAGGAGGGTATCAAGAGACCCAGTACTTC
J gene: TRBJ2-5
clone size: -
D gene: -
V gene: TRBV9

CDR3 protein: CASSNRGRADTQYF
CDR3 DNA: TGTGCCAGCAGCAACAGAGGAAGGGCAGATACGCAGTATTTT
J gene: TRBJ2-3
clone size: -
D gene: -
V gene: TRBV21-1

CDR3 protein: CASSSVLNTGELFF
CDR3 DNA: TGTGCCAGCAGTTCCGTTTTGAACACCGGGGAGCTGTTTTTT
J gene: TRBJ2-2
clone size: once
D gene: -
V gene: TRBV6-6

CDR3 protein: CASSSARGPGTDTQYF
CDR3 DNA: TGCGCCAGCAGCTCGGCCAGGGGGCCGGGCACAGATACGCAGTATTTT
J gene: TRBJ2-3
clone size: -
D gene: TRBD1
V gene: TRBV5-1

CDR3 protein: CASHSMLAGSSYNEQFF
CDR3 DNA: TGTGCCAGTCACTCGATGCTAGCGGGTAGCTCCTACAATGAGCAGTTCTTC
J gene: TRBJ2-1
clone size: -
D gene: TRBD2
V gene: TRBV27

CDR3 protein: CSVGAQGPSLETQYF
CDR3 DNA: TGCAGCGTTGGAGCACAGGGCCCAAGTCTGGAGACCCAGTACTTC
J gene: TRBJ2-5
clone size: -
D gene: -
V gene: TRBV29-1

CDR3 protein: CASSGGLLAETGELFF
CDR3 DNA: TGTGCCAGCAGTGGGGGGCTGCTAGCGGAGACCGGGGAGCTGTTTTTT
J gene: TRBJ2-2
clone size: -
D gene: -
V gene: TRBV2

CDR3 protein: CASSEAGTGGWYEQYF
CDR3 DNA: TGTGCCAGCAGTGAAGCCGGGACAGGGGGTTGGTACGAGCAGTACTTC
J gene: TRBJ2-7
clone size: -
D gene: TRBD1
V gene: TRBV2

CDR3 protein: CASSQGLRGNQPQHF
CDR3 DNA: TGCGCCAGCAGCCAAGGACTGAGAGGAAATCAGCCCCAGCATTTT
J gene: TRBJ1-5
clone size: -
D gene: -
V gene: TRBV5-1

CDR3 protein: CASSYWEFLSTEAFF
CDR3 DNA: TGTGCCAGCAGTTACTGGGAATTCCTTTCCACCGAAGCTTTCTTT
J gene: TRBJ1-1
clone size: -
D gene: -
V gene: TRBV6-5

CDR3 protein: CARSAGLELPYEQYF
CDR3 DNA: TGTGCCAGAAGCGCCGGACTAGAACTGCCCTACGAGCAGTACTTC
J gene: TRBJ2-7
clone size: -
D gene: TRBD2
V gene: TRBV5-3

CDR3 protein: CASAPGLYTGELFF
CDR3 DNA: TGTGCCAGTGCACCGGGACTCTACACCGGGGAGCTGTTTTTT
J gene: TRBJ2-2
clone size: once
D gene: -
V gene: TRBV19

CDR3 protein: CASSLVPGRHNEQFF
CDR3 DNA: TGCGCCAGCAGCTTGGTACCCGGGAGGCACAATGAGCAGTTCTTC
J gene: TRBJ2-1
clone size: -
D gene: TRBD2
V gene: TRBV5-1

CDR3 protein: CAWSGARPKIDTDTQYF
CDR3 DNA: TGTGCCTGGAGTGGGGCGAGACCAAAAATCGACACAGATACGCAGTATTTT
J gene: TRBJ2-3
clone size: -
D gene: -
V gene: TRBV30

CDR3 protein: CASSQAHFDYEQYF
CDR3 DNA: TGCGCCAGCAGCCAGGCCCACTTCGACTACGAGCAGTACTTC
J gene: TRBJ2-7
clone size: -
D gene: -
V gene: TRBV4-1

CDR3 protein: CASSQDHGLASYEQYF
CDR3 DNA: TGCGCCAGCAGCCAAGATCACGGTCTAGCGTCCTACGAGCAGTACTTC
J gene: TRBJ2-7
clone size: -
D gene: -
V gene: TRBV4-3

CDR3 protein: CASSPSPSGGETQYF
CDR3 DNA: TGTGCCAGCAGCCCCTCTCCGTCGGGAGGGGAGACCCAGTACTTC
J gene: TRBJ2-5
clone size: -
D gene: TRBD2
V gene: TRBV9

CDR3 protein: CASSPGDYGYTF
CDR3 DNA: TGTGCCAGCAGTCCGGGAGACTATGGCTACACCTTC
J gene: TRBJ1-2
clone size: -
D gene: -
V gene: TRBV28

CDR3 protein: CSVGNRASTDTQYF
CDR3 DNA: TGCAGCGTTGGGAACAGAGCCAGCACAGATACGCAGTATTTT
J gene: TRBJ2-3
clone size: -
D gene: -
V gene: TRBV29-1

CDR3 protein: CASSRTGSNEQYF
CDR3 DNA: TGTGCCAGCAGTCGAACAGGGAGCAACGAGCAGTACTTC
J gene: TRBJ2-7
clone size: -
D gene: -
V gene: TRBV14

CDR3 protein: CASSLAGSAHEQYF
CDR3 DNA: TGTGCCAGCAGCTTGGCCGGCAGTGCGCACGAGCAGTACTTC
J gene: TRBJ2-7
clone size: -
D gene: -
V gene: TRBV5-5

CDR3 protein: CASSEWGQVTGELFF
CDR3 DNA: TGTGCCAGCAGTGAGTGGGGACAGGTCACCGGGGAGCTGTTTTTT
J gene: TRBJ2-2
clone size: -
D gene: TRBD1
V gene: TRBV2

CDR3 protein: CASSKERGTDTQYF
CDR3 DNA: TGTGCCAGCAGCAAGGAGAGGGGCACAGATACGCAGTATTTT
J gene: TRBJ2-3
clone size: -
D gene: -
V gene: TRBV6-4

CDR3 protein: CASSWGQGARTEAFF
CDR3 DNA: TGCGCCAGCAGCTGGGGACAGGGGGCGAGGACTGAAGCTTTCTTT
J gene: TRBJ1-1
clone size: -
D gene: TRBD1
V gene: TRBV5-1

CDR3 protein: CASSVGAGGMEETQYF
CDR3 DNA: TGTGCCAGCAGCGTAGGGGCAGGGGGCATGGAGGAGACCCAGTACTTC
J gene: TRBJ2-5
clone size: -
D gene: TRBD1
V gene: TRBV9

CDR3 protein: CASSPGLRATYEQYF
CDR3 DNA: TGTGCCAGCAGCCCCGGTCTCAGAGCCACCTACGAGCAGTACTTC
J gene: TRBJ2-7
clone size: -
D gene: -
V gene: TRBV11-2

CDR3 protein: CSALISYEQYF
CDR3 DNA: TGCAGTGCTCTGATCTCCTACGAGCAGTACTTC
J gene: TRBJ2-7
clone size: once
D gene: -
V gene: TRBV20-1

CDR3 protein: CASSSPSGQGNEKLFF
CDR3 DNA: TGTGCCAGCAGTTCTCCCTCGGGACAGGGAAATGAAAAACTGTTTTTT
J gene: TRBJ1-4
clone size: -
D gene: TRBD1
V gene: TRBV28

CDR3 protein: CASRTSSGTDTQYF
CDR3 DNA: TGTGCCAGCAGGACTAGCTCGGGCACAGATACGCAGTATTTT
J gene: TRBJ2-3
clone size: -
D gene: TRBD2
V gene: TRBV5-4

CDR3 protein: CASSQVGSGAFF
CDR3 DNA: TGTGCCAGCAGCCAAGTGGGGTCTGGAGCTTTCTTT
J gene: TRBJ1-1
clone size: -
D gene: -
V gene: TRBV13

CDR3 protein: CASSPRFGTGELFF
CDR3 DNA: TGTGCCAGCAGCCCTCGGTTCGGCACCGGGGAGCTGTTTTTT
J gene: TRBJ2-2
clone size: -
D gene: -
V gene: TRBV7-2

CDR3 protein: CASSFQGGNFNQPQHF
CDR3 DNA: TGTGCCAGCAGCTTTCAGGGAGGGAATTTTAATCAGCCCCAGCATTTT
J gene: TRBJ1-5
clone size: -
D gene: -
V gene: TRBV7-9

CDR3 protein: CASSLAPPGQGLYGYTF
CDR3 DNA: TGTGCCAGCAGCTTAGCTCCCCCGGGACAGGGTCTCTATGGCTACACCTTC
J gene: TRBJ1-2
clone size: once
D gene: TRBD1
V gene: TRBV7-6